This T cell receptor (beta chain) is drawn from a study of T cells in Graves' hyperthyroidism and ophthalmopathy. The CDR3 covers 14 residues. J gave up 2 bases and V 4 bases, and 5 bases lay outside the gene matches. CDR1 LGHDT and CDR2 YNNKEL come from the germline V gene (reference sequence). Overall study findings and caveats: Stable hyperthyroidism was told apart from ophthalmopathy by a model built on 13 V-J features. The majority of expanded thyroid clonotypes above 0.001 also appeared in blood.

The TCR beta CDR3 regions underwent amplification using RNA transcripts as the source. Primed by the HTBI set, a first-round RT-PCR was run on the TCR CDR3. TCRdb recomputed calls from the multiplex PCR reads with MiXCR, one row per CDR3 protein. The data show about 700,000 distinct CDR3 sequences, 11% to 15% seen once. This clonotype was counted many times. Its antigen is still unknown. The chain employs TRBV3-1 and TRBJ2-7; 7 bases fit TRBD1. The clonotype originates from a woman aged 18-29 years with Graves' hyperthyroidism. The specimen was blood. The CDR3 DNA follows: TGTGCCAGCAGCCCACAGGGGTGGGCCTACGAGCAGTACTTC. It yields the protein CASSPQGWAYEQYF.